The rows below give T cell receptor beta chains drawn from one sample of a study of identical twins. A single record per CDR3 protein comes from TCRdb applying MiXCR to the 5' RACE reads. Among nearly 900,000 distinct CDR3 sequences listed, 9% to 15% were seen once. The same specimen was also included in a second study, on yellow fever vaccine responses in identical twins.

Material for sequencing was PBMCs. The receptors originated from a woman aged 18-30 years in good health. Each CDR3 is given without its conserved first and last residue. The order of the fields is V gene, clone size, CDR3 protein. Not every row has a clone size; where given, it reads once, few, many or a size class.

V gene: TRBV2
clone size: -
CDR3 protein: ASSAGLLYEQY

V gene: TRBV18
clone size: few
CDR3 protein: ASSPTLAGGRDTQY

V gene: TRBV5-1
clone size: few
CDR3 protein: ASSLGWGSGRNEQF

V gene: TRBV12-3/TRBV12-4
clone size: -
CDR3 protein: ASSLAQGRANTGELF

V gene: TRBV12-3/TRBV12-4
clone size: few
CDR3 protein: ASSLDSLRGYT

V gene: TRBV5-1
clone size: few
CDR3 protein: ASSSLPGLTNTGELF

V gene: TRBV11-2
clone size: few
CDR3 protein: ASSSLYTGTLATNEKLF

V gene: TRBV28
clone size: -
CDR3 protein: ASTTGRTPLH

V gene: TRBV7-3
clone size: -
CDR3 protein: ASSLFLAGELF

V gene: TRBV29-1
clone size: -
CDR3 protein: SVVRDGLNYGYT

V gene: TRBV15
clone size: few
CDR3 protein: ATSRVGGNEQY

V gene: TRBV5-1
clone size: many
CDR3 protein: ASSSGISSYNEQF

V gene: TRBV28
clone size: few
CDR3 protein: ASSSSRLGAETQY

V gene: TRBV7-9
clone size: few
CDR3 protein: ASTIGGAGIQETQY

V gene: TRBV5-6
clone size: many
CDR3 protein: ASSLEGQGTSNEKLF

V gene: TRBV5-1
clone size: -
CDR3 protein: ASSSGTSANQETQY

V gene: TRBV7-9
clone size: few
CDR3 protein: ASSLAGATLGAF

V gene: TRBV9
clone size: few
CDR3 protein: ASSVSGAQINTGELF

V gene: TRBV5-8
clone size: few
CDR3 protein: ASSSPGVRQPQH

V gene: TRBV6-5
clone size: -
CDR3 protein: ASSYTLSHNEQF

V gene: TRBV29-1
clone size: -
CDR3 protein: SVRTDGDEQY

V gene: TRBV5-1
clone size: -
CDR3 protein: ASSLVKRGDNTGELF

V gene: TRBV4-1
clone size: many
CDR3 protein: ASSPGAAAGAVSYNEQF

V gene: TRBV6-1
clone size: -
CDR3 protein: ASSDRNLNTEAF

V gene: TRBV18
clone size: -
CDR3 protein: ASSPYLLAGDNTDTQY

V gene: TRBV12-3/TRBV12-4
clone size: -
CDR3 protein: ASIPGPGKGGELF

V gene: TRBV2
clone size: -
CDR3 protein: ASSGRIAKNIQY

V gene: TRBV5-1
clone size: -
CDR3 protein: ASRFNQGNTQY

V gene: TRBV5-1
clone size: -
CDR3 protein: ASSLQVLAGVNEQF

V gene: TRBV20-1
clone size: few
CDR3 protein: SATSTSRETQY

V gene: TRBV4-2
clone size: -
CDR3 protein: ASSQVASGGYGGETQY

V gene: TRBV7-6
clone size: once
CDR3 protein: ASRDTTNEKLF

V gene: TRBV4-1
clone size: few
CDR3 protein: ASSQGQGGPYQPQH

V gene: TRBV3-1
clone size: -
CDR3 protein: ASRDITNTEAF

V gene: TRBV5-4
clone size: few
CDR3 protein: ASSLRGENEQF

V gene: TRBV29-1
clone size: many
CDR3 protein: SVETYRGDWYGYT

V gene: TRBV11-2
clone size: many
CDR3 protein: ASSLGGGNYEQY

V gene: TRBV6-1
clone size: -
CDR3 protein: ASSPDANTEAF

V gene: TRBV10-3
clone size: -
CDR3 protein: AIRGSGPDSYEQY

V gene: TRBV6-6
clone size: few
CDR3 protein: ASRSGQNYGYT

V gene: TRBV4-2
clone size: few
CDR3 protein: ASSQANAGTSGVAFTGELF

V gene: TRBV4-2
clone size: many
CDR3 protein: ASSQAGEGGNEKLF

V gene: TRBV24-1
clone size: few
CDR3 protein: ATSDPLPSAGDYNEQF

V gene: TRBV20-1
clone size: -
CDR3 protein: SAITRGARTGELF

V gene: TRBV4-1
clone size: few
CDR3 protein: ASSQAEAGTSYNEQF

V gene: TRBV19
clone size: few
CDR3 protein: ASGRRNTEAF

V gene: TRBV6-4
clone size: many
CDR3 protein: ASSAGNTGELF

V gene: TRBV12-3/TRBV12-4
clone size: few
CDR3 protein: ASSPPWGNYNEQF